These T cell receptor beta chains were read from a single sample in a study of T-cell reconstitution after alpha-beta-depleted transplantation in children. TCRdb recomputed calls from the PCR reads with MiXCR, one row per CDR3 protein. Among 450,000 to 600,000 distinct CDR3 sequences, 10% were seen once, and the ten largest hold around 2.2%. Sequenced here: PBMCs, sampled before TCRalphabeta/CD19-depleted stem cell transplant. Every receptor here comes from a child aged 2 to 10 with inherited bone marrow failure, due to receive a stem cell transplant. Both conserved end residues are part of each CDR3. D genes are given only for firm matches. A clone size is listed for some rows: how often the clone was seen (once, few, many), or a class if it is expanded.

cdr3_nt cdr3_aa j_call clone_size v_call d_call
TGTGCCAGTAGTATCCTCGGACAGGGTGGCCACGAGCAGTACTTC CASSILGQGGHEQYF TRBJ2-7 many TRBV19 TRBD1
TGCGCCAGCAGCTTGTCGGGACAGGGGCCCCGGGAGACCCAGTACTTC CASSLSGQGPRETQYF TRBJ2-5 many TRBV5-1 TRBD1
TGCAGTGCAAGTCCTGGGGTAGTTACGGAGACCCAGTACTTC CSASPGVVTETQYF TRBJ2-5 many TRBV20-1 .
TGCGCCAGCAGTCGTGCCGGGACTAGCGGCTACAATGAGCAGTTCTTC CASSRAGTSGYNEQFF TRBJ2-1 many TRBV5-1 TRBD2
TGTGCCAGCAGTTTACTTAGGGGGCACGGGGAGCTGTTTTTT CASSLLRGHGELFF TRBJ2-2 many TRBV12-3/TRBV12-4 TRBD1
TGCAGCGTTGACTCGCCAGGGGGCCTCTACTATGGCTACACCTTC CSVDSPGGLYYGYTF TRBJ1-2 many TRBV29-1 TRBD1
TGTGCCAGCAGTTTGTATGGATGGGACACCAGCTCCTACAATGAGCAGTTCTTC CASSLYGWDTSSYNEQFF TRBJ2-1 many TRBV28 .
TGTGCCAGCAGCCACCCAGAACAGGGTAACTATGGCTACACCTTC CASSHPEQGNYGYTF TRBJ1-2 . TRBV7-9 .
TGTGCACAGCACTCCTCTCTTGGGAACACTGAAGCTTTCTTT CAQHSSLGNTEAFF TRBJ1-1 . TRBV6-2/TRBV6-3 .
TGCGCCAGCAGCGCGGGACAGACTGGAAACACCATATATTTT CASSAGQTGNTIYF TRBJ1-3 few TRBV5-1 TRBD1
TGCGCCAGCAGCTCGACTAGTTATAGCACAGATACGCAGTATTTT CASSSTSYSTDTQYF TRBJ2-3 few TRBV10-2 .
TGCGCCAGCAGCCGGGGAAACGGAGATTACAATGAGCAGTTCTTC CASSRGNGDYNEQFF TRBJ2-1 many TRBV4-3 .
TGCAGTGCTAGAGATCTAGGCGGGGACACCACTTTTCCCCTCCACTTT CSARDLGGDTTFPLHF TRBJ1-6 many TRBV20-1 .
TGTGCCAGCAATTCCCCGAGCGCGGGCTCTGAAGCTTTCTTT CASNSPSAGSEAFF TRBJ1-1 many TRBV27 .
TGTGCCAGCAGTTTCTCGGGGGAGGGCCTGAACGGGGAGCTGTTTTTT CASSFSGEGLNGELFF TRBJ2-2 many TRBV28 TRBD2
TGTGCCAGCAGATCCCCGGGTTACGAGCAGTACTTC CASRSPGYEQYF TRBJ2-7 . TRBV6-2/TRBV6-3 .
TGTGCCAGCAGCTTAGGACAGAGCTCCTACGAGCAGTACTTC CASSLGQSSYEQYF TRBJ2-7 many TRBV5-1 .
TGTGCCAGCAGCCTAACTCAGAGGCTCTACAATGAGCAGTTCTTC CASSLTQRLYNEQFF TRBJ2-1 . TRBV6-1 .
TGTGCCAGCAGTGTGGATGTCCACGAGACCCAGTACTTC CASSVDVHETQYF TRBJ2-5 many TRBV12-3/TRBV12-4 .
TGTGCCAGCAGCTCTCGCTCGGGCCATCAGTACAATGAGCAGTTCTTC CASSSRSGHQYNEQFF TRBJ2-1 many TRBV7-2 .
TGTGCCAGCAGCTATCGTAGCGGGAGTTGGGACGAGCAGTACTTC CASSYRSGSWDEQYF TRBJ2-7 . TRBV7-2 TRBD2
TGTGCCAGCAGCCAGGGACAGGGAACCGGGGAGCTGTTTTTT CASSQGQGTGELFF TRBJ2-2 . TRBV14 TRBD1